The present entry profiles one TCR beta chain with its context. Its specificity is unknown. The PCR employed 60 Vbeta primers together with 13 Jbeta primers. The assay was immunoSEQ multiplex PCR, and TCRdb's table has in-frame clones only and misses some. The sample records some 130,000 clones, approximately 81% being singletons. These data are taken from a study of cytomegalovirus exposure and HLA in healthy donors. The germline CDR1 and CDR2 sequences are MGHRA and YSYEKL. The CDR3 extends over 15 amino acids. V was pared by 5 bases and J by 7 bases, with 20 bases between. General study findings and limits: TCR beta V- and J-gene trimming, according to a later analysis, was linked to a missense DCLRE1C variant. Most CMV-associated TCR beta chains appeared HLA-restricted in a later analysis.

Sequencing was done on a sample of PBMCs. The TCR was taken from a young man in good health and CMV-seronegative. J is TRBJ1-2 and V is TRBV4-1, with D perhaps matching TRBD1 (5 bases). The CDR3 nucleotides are TGCGCCAGCAGCTCCTACCAGGGACTCCGGCGTGGCTACACCTTC. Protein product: CASSSYQGLRRGYTF.